The 32 T cell receptor beta chains given below trace back to one sample, sequenced in a study of blood T cell repertoires in COVID-19. Profiling relied on immunoSEQ multiplex PCR, and the TCRdb table lists in-frame clones only, not all of them. This sample has over 200,000 clones, with around 89% found just once. The sequencing input was peripheral blood. Every receptor here comes from a woman in her 40s with acute or convalescent COVID-19.

The chain links TRBV19 to TRBJ2-5; 8 bases map to TRBD1. The V segment lost 5 bases and the J segment 6 bases; nucleotides outside the gene matches: 2. The CDR3 spans 12 residues. Germline V lookup: CDR1 LNHDA, CDR2 SQIVND (reference sequence). In DNA form, the CDR3 reads TGTGCCAGTAGTGACAGGGGACAGACCCAGTACTTC. Translating it yields CASSDRGQTQYF.

Comment on this clone: This same CDR3 is encoded by further DNA sequences in the sample. The gene calls are TRBV5-1 and TRBJ1-1; TRBD1 might be the D (5 bases). Germline CDR1 is SGHRS and CDR2 is YFSETQ. The CDR3 has 14 amino acids. Trimming left V 0 bases short and J 1 base short, with 7 bases between. The CDR3 loop is CASSLVGGNTEAFF. CDR3 in DNA: TGCGCCAGCAGCTTGGTGGGGGGGAACACTGAAGCTTTCTTT.

This sequence joins TRBV2 and TRBJ1-2; TRBD1 is a possible D gene (5 bases). This CDR3 is 17 amino acids long. The V end lost 9 bases, the J end lost 0 bases, and 23 bases lay between the germline ends. Germline loops: CDR1 SNHLY, CDR2 FYNNEI. The CDR3: CARWGVRDGKANYGYTF. The CDR3 nucleotides read TGTGCCAGATGGGGTGTGCGGGACGGAAAAGCTAACTATGGCTACACCTTC.

The rearrangement joins TRBV30 to TRBJ1-2; D gene uncertain. The CDR3 extends over 11 amino acids. Trimming removed 2 bases at V and 2 bases at J, with 3 bases between. CDR1 GTSNPN and CDR2 SVGIG come from the germline V gene (reference sequence). The CDR3 DNA reads TGTGCCTGGAGTTTAAACTATGGCTACACCTTC. Translation: CAWSLNYGYTF.

This clone is a singleton in its sample. V and J are TRBV11-1 and TRBJ2-1, with 9 bases identical to TRBD1. Germline V lookup: CDR1 SGHAT, CDR2 FQDESV (reference sequence). This CDR3 is built from 15 residues. V trimming: 4 bases; J trimming: 4 bases; junction bases outside the gene matches: 5. The CDR3 region has the DNA TGTGCCAGCAGCTCGGGACAGGGCCTTTACAATGAGCAGTTCTTC. Translating it yields CASSSGQGLYNEQFF.

This chain connects TRBV5-1 to TRBJ1-2; D is undetermined. Germline CDR1 is SGHRS and CDR2 is YFSETQ. The V end lost 1 base, the J end lost 1 base, and 5 bases lay between the germline ends. This CDR3 is 13 amino acids long. CDR3 DNA sequence: TGCGCCAGCAGCTTGAACGGTAACTATGGCTACACCTTC. Encoded protein: CASSLNGNYGYTF.

This rearrangement joins TRBV19 to TRBJ2-2, with TRBD1 as a possible D gene (6 bases). There are 16 residues in the CDR3. The germline V gene encodes CDR1 LNHDA and CDR2 SQIVND (reference sequence). Trimming stripped 6 bases from V and 0 bases from J, with 14 bases between. The CDR3 coding sequence is TGTGCCAGTAGCCACCCCGGGACACCGAACACCGGGGAGCTGTTTTTT. The encoded protein is CASSHPGTPNTGELFF.

The CDR3 nucleotides read TGTGCCAGCAGCGTAAGTCGACAGGGAAGGGGAAACACCATATATTTT. Translated: CASSVSRQGRGNTIYF. The J gene is TRBJ1-3, the V gene TRBV9; 7 nucleotides line up with TRBD1. The CDR3 runs to 16 residues. Germline lookup yields CDR1 SGDLS and CDR2 YYNGEE. V gave up 1 base and J gave up 4 bases; unmatched junction bases: 8.

The CDR3 DNA is TGCGCCAGCAGCTTAGGGGGTCCCAATCAGCCCCAGCATTTT. It translates to CASSLGGPNQPQHF. The chain combines TRBV5-1 with TRBJ1-5; perhaps TRBD1 as D (6 bases). There are 14 residues in the CDR3. V lost 2 bases, J lost 3 bases, and 9 bases lay in between. Germline V lookup: CDR1 SGHRS, CDR2 YFSETQ.

The CDR3 DNA follows: TGTGCCAGCAGCGTGTACAGGGGGCAAGGAGAAGGCTACACCTTC. This encodes CASSVYRGQGEGYTF. V gene TRBV9 combines with J gene TRBJ1-2, with 9 bases aligning to TRBD1. This CDR3 comprises 15 residues. The trim removed 2 bases at V and 8 bases at J, leaving 10 bases unmatched. Germline V gene sequence: CDR1 SGDLS, CDR2 YYNGEE.

This clone was recorded once. This sequence joins TRBV5-6 and TRBJ1-5; D is unresolved. The CDR3 sequence is 13 residues long. The germline V gene has CDR1 SGHDT and CDR2 YYEEEE. Trimming shortened V by 0 bases and J by 4 bases, and 5 bases separated the two germline ends. In nucleotides, the CDR3 is TGTGCCAGCAGCTTGGACCGGAATCAGCCCCAGCATTTT. This translates into CASSLDRNQPQHF.

The chain carries TRBV10-3 and TRBJ2-1, with TRBD1 matching over 9 bases. The CDR3 is made up of 15 amino acids. The germline V gene has CDR1 ENHRY and CDR2 SYGVKD. Unmatched junction bases numbered 8, after V lost 3 bases and J lost 8 bases. CDR3 residues: CAISDPDRGGDEQFF. The CDR3 region has the DNA TGTGCCATCAGTGATCCTGACAGGGGGGGGGATGAGCAGTTCTTC.

V and J are TRBV5-1 and TRBJ1-4; TRBD1 agrees at 8 bases. This CDR3 contains 19 residues. The V and J ends lost 4 bases and 6 bases, in that order; junction bases with no gene match: 20. Germline loops: CDR1 SGHRS, CDR2 YFSETQ. The CDR3 reads CASSLAQRQGLIADEKLFF. Here the CDR3 DNA reads TGCGCCAGCAGCCTGGCCCAAAGACAGGGGTTGATCGCTGATGAAAAACTGTTTTTT.

This chain joins TRBV4-1 and TRBJ1-3; D uncertain. The V gene lost 3 bases and the J gene lost 1 base, with 7 bases spanning the gap. The germline V gene has CDR1 MGHRA and CDR2 YSYEKL. This CDR3 comprises 14 residues. For the CDR3, the DNA is TGCGCCAGCAGCCACCTGAGATCTGGAAACACCATATATTTT. Translated, it gives CASSHLRSGNTIYF.

The table lists this clone with a few counts. This sequence joins TRBV29-1 and TRBJ1-1, with TRBD1 matching over 7 bases. Germline V CDR1 and CDR2: SQVTM, ANQGSEA. This CDR3 is 16 amino acids long. Trimming at V came to 4 bases and at J to 0 bases, leaving 11 bases not matched to a gene. Here the CDR3 reads CSVVLGTAIMNTEAFF. The DNA for the CDR3 is TGCAGCGTTGTATTAGGGACAGCTATTATGAACACTGAAGCTTTCTTT.

This chain connects TRBV7-2 to TRBJ1-1; TRBD1 aligns across 8 bases. Germline CDR1 SGHTA, CDR2 FQGNSA. The CDR3 totals 15 residues. The ends lost 5 bases at V and 6 bases at J; junction bases unmatched: 11. The CDR3 bases are TGTGCCAGCAGCCTGGACAGGGTCTCGGGCGCTGAAGCTTTCTTT. Its translation: CASSLDRVSGAEAFF. The variable domain in full, completed from reference TRBV7-2 and TRBJ1-1, reads GAGVSQSPSNKVTEKGKDVELRCDPISGHTALYWYRQSLGQGLEFLIYFQGNSAPDKSGLPSDRFSAERTGGSVSTLTIQRTQQEDSAVYLCASSLDRVSGAEAFFGQGTRLTVV.

The chain joins TRBV7-9 to TRBJ2-2, with a tentative D call TRBD2 (5 bases). Germline CDR1 reads SEHNR; CDR2 reads FQNEAQ (reference sequence). V lost 5 bases, J lost 4 bases, and 14 bases lay in between. The CDR3 totals 15 residues. CDR3 protein: CASSPEGAGTGELFF. The CDR3, as DNA: TGTGCCAGCAGCCCCGAGGGAGCTGGCACCGGGGAGCTGTTTTTT. The whole variable domain, remainder taken from reference TRBV7-9 and TRBJ2-2, is DTGVSQNPRHKITKRGQNVTFRCDPISEHNRLYWYRQTLGQGPEFLTYFQNEAQLEKSRLLSDRFSAERPKGSFSTLEIQRTEQGDSAMYLCASSPEGAGTGELFFGEGSRLTVL.

The CDR3: CAWSTTKNIQYF. The DNA for the CDR3 is TGTGCCTGGAGTACAACCAAAAACATTCAGTACTTC. This chain links TRBV30 with TRBJ2-4; D is undetermined. V lost 2 bases, J lost 2 bases, and 4 bases lay in between. This CDR3 spans 12 amino acids. The germline V gene has CDR1 GTSNPN and CDR2 SVGIG (reference sequence).

The rearrangement joins TRBV6-5 to TRBJ2-3; 11 bases align to TRBD1. This CDR3 has 13 amino acids. Trimming took 10 bases from V and 6 from J; bases not matched to a gene: 6. In germline, CDR1 is MNHEY, CDR2 SVGAGI. The CDR3 is CAILDRGLDTQYF. The CDR3 DNA sequence: TGTGCCATCTTGGACAGGGGGCTGGATACGCAGTATTTT.

The chain uses TRBV9 and TRBJ2-2; a weak D match, TRBD2 (5 bases). Trimming cost V 3 bases and J 0 bases, with 6 bases left between them. The CDR3 is made up of 14 amino acids. Germline CDR1 SGDLS, CDR2 YYNGEE. CDR3 in DNA: TGTGCCAGCAGCGCCGGGGCGAACACCGGGGAGCTGTTTTTT. Its translation is CASSAGANTGELFF.

This clone was recorded only once. The chain combines TRBV19 with TRBJ1-4; D might be TRBD1 (6 bases). This CDR3 has 18 residues. Germline CDR1 is LNHDA and CDR2 is SQIVND (reference sequence). V was pared by 10 bases and J by 0 bases, with 24 bases between. The CDR3 protein is CATRQQQGPPATNEKLFF. The CDR3 coding sequence is TGTGCCACACGCCAGCAGCAGGGGCCACCTGCAACTAATGAAAAACTGTTTTTT.

J is TRBJ2-1 and V is TRBV29-1; the D gene is possibly TRBD1 (5 bases). CDR3 length: 10 amino acids. V lost 5 bases, J lost 6 bases, and 5 bases lay in between. Germline CDR1 and CDR2: SQVTM and ANQGSEA. The CDR3 region has the DNA TGCAGCGTTAGGGGCAATGAGCAGTTCTTC. It codes for CSVRGNEQFF.

The chain uses TRBV11-2 and TRBJ1-6, with a weak D call TRBD1 (6 bases). The CDR3 runs 15 residues. From germline, CDR1 is SGHAT and CDR2 FQNNGV. Trimming pared 1 base from V and 9 bases from J, leaving 13 bases between. The CDR3 region is CASSLGLAGASPLHF. The CDR3 region has the DNA TGTGCCAGCAGCTTAGGCCTGGCAGGGGCTTCACCCCTCCACTTT.

This clone was seen more than once but under ten times. The V gene is TRBV6-4, the J gene TRBJ1-2; 7 positions agree with TRBD1. In germline, CDR1 is MRHNA, CDR2 SNTAGT. The trim removed 6 bases at V and 2 bases at J, leaving 6 bases unmatched. The CDR3 has 14 residues. The CDR3 region is CASSRSGQNYGYTF. The CDR3 DNA follows: TGTGCCAGCAGCCGATCGGGACAGAACTATGGCTACACCTTC.

The chain links TRBV12-5 to TRBJ1-1; TRBD1 aligns across 7 bases. Germline loops: CDR1 LGHNT, CDR2 FRNRAP. The CDR3 contains 21 residues. V was pared by 1 base and J by 0 bases, with 20 bases of the junction left unmatched. CDR3 amino acids: CASGLGGQVLRQNPMNTEAFF. In nucleotides, the CDR3 is TGTGCTAGTGGTTTGGGAGGACAGGTCCTACGTCAAAATCCCATGAACACTGAAGCTTTCTTT.

V is TRBV29-1 and J is TRBJ2-3, with TRBD2 matching over 7 bases. The CDR3 is made up of 16 amino acids. The V and J ends lost 6 bases and 4 bases, in that order; junction bases with no gene match: 16. Germline V gives CDR1 SQVTM, CDR2 ANQGSEA. The CDR3 DNA is TGCAGCGTGCGTCTCAGGAGGGGCGGGGGTGCAGATACGCAGTATTTT. It is translated as CSVRLRRGGGADTQYF.

The V and J genes are TRBV6-5 and TRBJ1-2; weak D call: TRBD1 (5 bases). The CDR3 has 13 residues. The germline V and J ends were trimmed by 8 bases and 2 bases, with 12 bases remaining between them. The germline V gene encodes CDR1 MNHEY and CDR2 SVGAGI. The CDR3 DNA sequence: TGTGCCAGCCCAGGCAAGGGGAACTATGGCTACACCTTC. This sequence encodes CASPGKGNYGYTF.

The chain recombines TRBV9 with TRBJ1-6; weak D call: TRBD1 (6 bases). The CDR3 is 15 amino acids. The V and J ends lost 0 bases and 6 bases respectively, with 10 bases between them. Germline-derived CDR1 and CDR2 are SGDLS and YYNGEE. The DNA of the CDR3 is TGTGCCAGCAGCGTAGGACAGGTTGGTAATTCACCCCTCCACTTT. Amino acids: CASSVGQVGNSPLHF.

The chain is built from TRBV7-6 and TRBJ2-5; 11 bases map to TRBD2. The germline V gene encodes CDR1 SGHVS and CDR2 FNYEAQ. The V segment lost 4 bases and the J segment 1 base; nucleotides outside the gene matches: 8. This CDR3 is built from 17 residues. The CDR3 region is CASSSRATSGAQETQYF. The CDR3 coding sequence is TGTGCCAGCAGCTCGAGAGCGACTAGCGGGGCCCAAGAGACCCAGTACTTC. Looking up the rest from reference TRBV7-6 and TRBJ2-5 gives the full variable domain: GAGVSQSPRYKVTKRGQDVALRCDPISGHVSLYWYRQALGQGPEFLTYFNYEAQQDKSGLPNDRFSAERPEGSISTLTIQRTEQRDSAMYRCASSSRATSGAQETQYFGPGTRLLVL.

The chain links TRBV7-2 to TRBJ2-3; no firm D call. The CDR3 extends over 12 amino acids. The V gene's germline CDR1 is SGHTA and CDR2 FQGNSA. The V and J ends lost 5 bases and 2 bases respectively, with 5 bases between them. In nucleotides, the CDR3 is TGTGCCAGCAGCACCTACACAGATACGCAGTATTTT. Protein: CASSTYTDTQYF. Full variable domain (outside the CDR3, taken from reference TRBV7-2 and TRBJ2-3): GAGVSQSPSNKVTEKGKDVELRCDPISGHTALYWYRQSLGQGLEFLIYFQGNSAPDKSGLPSDRFSAERTGGSVSTLTIQRTQQEDSAVYLCASSTYTDTQYFGPGTRLTVL.

This chain joins TRBV7-8 and TRBJ2-5; possibly TRBD1 for D (5 bases). Between the trimmed V and J ends, which lost 3 bases and 5 bases, there was a span of 22 bases. The CDR3 is made up of 17 amino acids. CDR1 is SGHVS and CDR2 is FQNEAQ in the germline V gene. In DNA form, the CDR3 reads TGTGCCAGCAGCTTTTTGAGCAGGGTGATTGTAGGGGAGACCCAGTACTTC. This gives the protein CASSFLSRVIVGETQYF.

This sequence joins TRBV10-3 and TRBJ2-6; 7 bases map to TRBD1. V lost 6 bases to trimming and J lost 1 base; unmatched junction nucleotides: 6. The CDR3 extends over 16 amino acids. From germline, CDR1 is ENHRY and CDR2 SYGVKD. CDR3 DNA sequence: TGTGCCATCAGACCGGGACAGAAGTCTGGGGCCAACGTCCTGACTTTC. Protein product: CAIRPGQKSGANVLTF.